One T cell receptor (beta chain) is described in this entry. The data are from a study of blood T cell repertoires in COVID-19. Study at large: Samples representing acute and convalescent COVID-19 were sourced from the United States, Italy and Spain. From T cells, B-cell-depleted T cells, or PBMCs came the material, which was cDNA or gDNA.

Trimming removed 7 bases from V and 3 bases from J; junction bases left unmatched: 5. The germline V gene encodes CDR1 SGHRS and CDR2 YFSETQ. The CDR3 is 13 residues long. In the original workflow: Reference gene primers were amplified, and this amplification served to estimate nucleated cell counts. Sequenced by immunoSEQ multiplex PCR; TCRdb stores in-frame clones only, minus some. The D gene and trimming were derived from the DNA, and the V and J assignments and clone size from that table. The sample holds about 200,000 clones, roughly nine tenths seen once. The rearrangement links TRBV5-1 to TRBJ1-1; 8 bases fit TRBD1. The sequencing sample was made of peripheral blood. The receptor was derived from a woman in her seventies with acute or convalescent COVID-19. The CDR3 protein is CASSTTGDTEAFF. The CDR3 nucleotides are TGCGCCAGCTCAACGACAGGGGACACTGAAGCTTTCTTT.